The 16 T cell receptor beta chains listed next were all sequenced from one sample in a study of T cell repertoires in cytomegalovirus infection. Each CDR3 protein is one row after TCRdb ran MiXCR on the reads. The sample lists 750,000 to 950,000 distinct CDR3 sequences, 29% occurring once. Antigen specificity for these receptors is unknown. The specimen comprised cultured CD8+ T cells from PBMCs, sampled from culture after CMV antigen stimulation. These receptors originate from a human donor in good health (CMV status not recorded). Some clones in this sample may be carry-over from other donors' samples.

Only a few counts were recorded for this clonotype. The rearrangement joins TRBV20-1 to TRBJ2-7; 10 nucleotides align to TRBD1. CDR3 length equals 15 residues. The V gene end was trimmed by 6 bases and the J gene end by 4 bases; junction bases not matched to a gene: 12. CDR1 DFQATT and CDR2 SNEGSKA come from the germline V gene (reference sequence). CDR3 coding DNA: TGCAGTGCCATTTCCGGGACAGGGGATATGTACGAGCAGTACTTC. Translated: CSAISGTGDMYEQYF.

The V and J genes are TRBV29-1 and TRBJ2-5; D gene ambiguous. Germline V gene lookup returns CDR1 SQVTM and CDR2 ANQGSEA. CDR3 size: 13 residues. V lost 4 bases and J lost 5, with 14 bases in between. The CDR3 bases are TGCAGCGTTGTGTCAATACCTCAGGAGACCCAGTACTTC. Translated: CSVVSIPQETQYF.

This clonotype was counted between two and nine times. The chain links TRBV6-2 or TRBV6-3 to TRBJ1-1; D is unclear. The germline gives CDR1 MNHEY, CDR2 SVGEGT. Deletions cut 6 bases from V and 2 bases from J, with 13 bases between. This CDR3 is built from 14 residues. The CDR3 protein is CASSLYEINTEAFF. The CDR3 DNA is TGTGCCAGCAGCTTATACGAGATAAACACTGAAGCTTTCTTT.

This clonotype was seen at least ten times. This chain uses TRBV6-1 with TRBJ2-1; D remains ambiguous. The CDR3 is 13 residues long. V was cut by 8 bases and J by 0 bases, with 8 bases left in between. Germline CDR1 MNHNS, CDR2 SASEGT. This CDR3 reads CASGQSSYNEQFF. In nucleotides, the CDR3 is TGTGCCAGCGGCCAGAGCTCCTACAATGAGCAGTTCTTC.

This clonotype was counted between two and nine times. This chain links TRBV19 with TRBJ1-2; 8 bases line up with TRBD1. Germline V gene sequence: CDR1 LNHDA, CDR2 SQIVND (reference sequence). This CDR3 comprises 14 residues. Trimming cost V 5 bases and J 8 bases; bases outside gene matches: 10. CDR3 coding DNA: TGTGCCAGTAGTTATGGACAGGGAAGCATCGGCTACACCTTC. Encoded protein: CASSYGQGSIGYTF.

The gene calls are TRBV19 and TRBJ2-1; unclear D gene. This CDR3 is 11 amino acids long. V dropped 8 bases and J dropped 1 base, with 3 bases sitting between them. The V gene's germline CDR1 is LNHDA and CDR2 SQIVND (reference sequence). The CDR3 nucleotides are TGTGCCAGTGTTTCCTACAATGAGCAGTTCTTC. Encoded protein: CASVSYNEQFF.

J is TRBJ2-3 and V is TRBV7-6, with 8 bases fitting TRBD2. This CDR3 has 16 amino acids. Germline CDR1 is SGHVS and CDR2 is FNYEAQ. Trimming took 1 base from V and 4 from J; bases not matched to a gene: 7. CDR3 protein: CASSLVKAGEADTQYF. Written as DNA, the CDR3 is TGTGCCAGCAGCTTAGTAAAAGCGGGGGAAGCAGATACGCAGTATTTT. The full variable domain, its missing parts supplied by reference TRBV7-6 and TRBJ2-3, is GAGVSQSPRYKVTKRGQDVALRCDPISGHVSLYWYRQALGQGPEFLTYFNYEAQQDKSGLPNDRFSAERPEGSISTLTIQRTEQRDSAMYRCASSLVKAGEADTQYFGPGTRLTVL.

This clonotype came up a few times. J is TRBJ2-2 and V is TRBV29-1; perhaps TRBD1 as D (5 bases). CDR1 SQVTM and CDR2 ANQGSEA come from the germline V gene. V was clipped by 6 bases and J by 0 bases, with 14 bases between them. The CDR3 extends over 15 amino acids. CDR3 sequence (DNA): TGCAGCGTCGCAGGGTTCTCCGCGAACACCGGGGAGCTGTTTTTT. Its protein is CSVAGFSANTGELFF.

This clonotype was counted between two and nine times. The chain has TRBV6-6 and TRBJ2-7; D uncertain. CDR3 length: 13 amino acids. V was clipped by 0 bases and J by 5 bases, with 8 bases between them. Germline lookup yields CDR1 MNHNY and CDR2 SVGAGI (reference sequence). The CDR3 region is CASSYSIFHEQYV. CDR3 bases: TGTGCCAGCAGTTACTCGATTTTCCACGAGCAGTACGTC.

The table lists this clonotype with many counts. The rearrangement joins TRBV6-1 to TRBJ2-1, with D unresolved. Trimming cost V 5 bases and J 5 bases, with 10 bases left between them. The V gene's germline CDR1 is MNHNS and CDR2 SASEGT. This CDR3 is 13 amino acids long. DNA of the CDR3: TGTGCCAGCAGTTGGGGTAGGGACAATGAGCAGTTCTTC. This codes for CASSWGRDNEQFF.

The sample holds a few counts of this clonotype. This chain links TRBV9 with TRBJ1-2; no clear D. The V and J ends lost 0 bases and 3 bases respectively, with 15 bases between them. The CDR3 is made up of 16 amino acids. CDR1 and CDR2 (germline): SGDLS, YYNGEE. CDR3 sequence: CASSVAQRGMDYGYTF. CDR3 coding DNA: TGTGCCAGCAGCGTAGCTCAGCGAGGGATGGACTATGGCTACACCTTC.

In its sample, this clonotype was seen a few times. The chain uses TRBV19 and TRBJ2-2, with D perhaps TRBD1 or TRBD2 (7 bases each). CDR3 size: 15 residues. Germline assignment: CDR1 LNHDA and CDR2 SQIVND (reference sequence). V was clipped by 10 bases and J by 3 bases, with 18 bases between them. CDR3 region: CATRTRGGDTGELFF. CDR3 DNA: TGTGCCACCCGTACCAGGGGGGGCGACACCGGGGAGCTGTTTTTT.

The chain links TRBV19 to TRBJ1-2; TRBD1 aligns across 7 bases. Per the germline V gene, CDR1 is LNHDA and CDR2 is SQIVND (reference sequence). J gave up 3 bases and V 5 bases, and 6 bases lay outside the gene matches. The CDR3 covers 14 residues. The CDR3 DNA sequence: TGTGCCAGTAGTCCCGCCGGGACAGACTATGGCTACACCTTC. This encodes CASSPAGTDYGYTF. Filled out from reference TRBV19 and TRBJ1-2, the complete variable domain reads DGGITQSPKYLFRKEGQNVTLSCEQNLNHDAMYWYRQDPGQGLRLIYYSQIVNDFQKGDIAEGYSVSREKKESFPLTVTSAQKNPTAFYLCASSPAGTDYGYTFGSGTRLTVV.

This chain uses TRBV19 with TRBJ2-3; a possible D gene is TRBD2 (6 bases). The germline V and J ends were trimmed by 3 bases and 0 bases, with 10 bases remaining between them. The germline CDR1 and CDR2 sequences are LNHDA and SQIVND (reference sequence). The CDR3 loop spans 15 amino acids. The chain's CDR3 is CASSILAISTDTQYF. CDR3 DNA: TGTGCCAGTAGTATTCTAGCGATTAGCACAGATACGCAGTATTTT.

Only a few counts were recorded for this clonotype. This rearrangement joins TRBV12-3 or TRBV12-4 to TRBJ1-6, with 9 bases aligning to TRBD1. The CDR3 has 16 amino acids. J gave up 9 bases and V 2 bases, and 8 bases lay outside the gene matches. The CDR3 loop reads CASSLNEGQGFSPLHF. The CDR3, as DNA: TGTGCCAGCAGTTTAAATGAGGGACAGGGATTTTCACCCCTCCACTTT.

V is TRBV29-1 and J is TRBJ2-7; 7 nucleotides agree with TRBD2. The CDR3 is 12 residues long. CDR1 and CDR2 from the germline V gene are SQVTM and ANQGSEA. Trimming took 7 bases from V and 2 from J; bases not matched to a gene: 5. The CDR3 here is CSGRGSTYEQYF. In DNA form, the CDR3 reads TGCAGCGGGCGGGGGTCTACCTACGAGCAGTACTTC.